This T cell receptor (beta chain) was sequenced for a study of cytomegalovirus exposure and HLA in healthy donors. Study background: An early release of data contained roughly 86 million unique TCRs, which came from HLA-typed donors. Study-level results: Excluded: some indistinguishable V segments such as TRBV6-2 and TRBV6-3.

A remark on this clone: The antigen remains undetermined.

The CDR3 is 15 amino acids. The V and J ends lost 7 bases and 0 bases respectively, with 13 bases between them. Germline V gene lookup returns CDR1 SNHLY and CDR2 FYNNEI. Primers included in the PCR were 60 Vbeta and 13 Jbeta primers. Profiling relied on immunoSEQ multiplex PCR, and the TCRdb table lists in-frame clones only, not all of them. Of approximately 73,000 clones in the sample, approximately 57% are singletons; the top ten hold approximately 5.7%. This clonotype was sampled from a young man in good health and CMV-seropositive. This chain uses TRBV2 with TRBJ1-5; D ambiguous. The sequencing sample was made of PBMCs. CDR3 protein: CASMAAHYSNQPQHF. DNA of the CDR3: TGTGCCAGCATGGCAGCCCACTATAGCAATCAGCCCCAGCATTTT.